This TCR beta chain emerged from a study of blood T cell repertoires in COVID-19. Study-level information: The United States, Italy and Spain provided the acute and convalescent COVID-19 samples. PBMCs, B-cell-depleted T cells, or T cells provided the cDNA or gDNA that made up the material.

CDR3 length: 15 residues. The V end lost 2 bases, the J end lost 2 bases, and 14 bases lay between the germline ends. CDR1 is SGHRS and CDR2 is YFSETQ in the germline V gene. Original methodology: Researchers report that nucleated cell counts were estimated from reference gene primer amplification. Clones were read by immunoSEQ multiplex PCR, and TCRdb kept only the in-frame ones, dropping some. V, J and clone size reflect that table, while D and trimming were determined from the DNA. The sample consists of roughly 240,000 clones, around nine tenths of them appearing once. The source is a woman in her sixties or seventies who had recovered from COVID-19. This chain connects TRBV5-1 to TRBJ2-7; tentatively, D is TRBD2 (7 bases). The source material was peripheral blood. The CDR3 bases are TGCGCCAGCAGCTTCGGCGGGGGCGGGACCTACGAGCAGTACTTC. Translated: CASSFGGGGTYEQYF.